One sample yielded the 10 T cell receptor beta chains listed below, sequenced in a study of identical twins. In TCRdb, the 5' RACE reads were re-called with MiXCR into one record per CDR3 protein. Among about 720,000 distinct CDR3 sequences listed, around a sixth were seen once. The same specimen was also included in a second study, on T cells expressing NK-cell markers.

Sequencing was carried out using PBMCs. These receptors came from a woman younger than 30 in good health.

This clonotype showed up just a few times. This sequence joins TRBV27 and TRBJ1-5; D is ambiguous. Germline values: CDR1 MNHEY, CDR2 SMNVEV (reference sequence). CDR3 length: 13 residues. V lost 2 bases and J 3 bases, leaving 5 bases between the germline ends. Here the CDR3 reads CASSLTFNQPQHF. In DNA, the CDR3 is TGTGCCAGCAGTTTAACCTTCAATCAGCCCCAGCATTTT.

This clonotype has only a few counts. The chain couples TRBV6-5 to TRBJ2-7; tentatively, D is TRBD2 (5 bases). The CDR3 runs to 15 residues. Trimming removed 2 bases from V and 4 bases from J, with 15 bases in between. Per the germline V gene, CDR1 is MNHEY and CDR2 is SVGAGI. DNA for the CDR3: TGTGCCAGCAGTTACGTCGGAACAGCGGATTACGAGCAGTACTTC. Translation: CASSYVGTADYEQYF.

This clonotype was seen more than once but under ten times. The J gene is TRBJ2-7, the V gene TRBV18; the match to TRBD2 covers 10 bases. CDR1 and CDR2 (germline): KGHSH, LQKENI. The CDR3 totals 14 residues. V shed 4 bases and J 5 bases; nucleotides not matched to a gene: 5. CDR3 residues: CASSQAGGDNEQYF. The CDR3 DNA reads TGTGCCAGCTCACAAGCGGGGGGGGACAACGAGCAGTACTTC.

This clonotype has more than one count but fewer than ten. The genes are TRBV6-1 and TRBJ2-1, with D perhaps being TRBD1 or TRBD2 (5 bases each). With 7 bases removed from V and 4 bases from J, the gap between germline ends came to 11 bases. The CDR3 runs to 13 residues. The germline gives CDR1 MNHNS, CDR2 SASEGT. The CDR3 sequence: CASNGWGYNEQFF. In DNA, the CDR3 is TGTGCCAGCAATGGTTGGGGGTACAATGAGCAGTTCTTC.

This clonotype was observed a few times. The genes are TRBV5-1 and TRBJ2-3; TRBD2 matches 10 bases. CDR3 length: 14 amino acids. In germline, CDR1 is SGHRS, CDR2 YFSETQ. J lost 1 base, V lost 5 bases, and 1 base had no gene match. The CDR3 DNA sequence: TGCGCCAGCAGAGGGACTAGCGGCACAGATACGCAGTATTTT. It encodes CASRGTSGTDTQYF.

This clonotype occurred many times. V usage is TRBV20-1 and J usage is TRBJ2-7; 14 bases line up with TRBD2. In germline, CDR1 is DFQATT, CDR2 SNEGSKA (reference sequence). V gave up 6 bases and J gave up 0 bases; unmatched junction bases: 7. The CDR3 runs to 16 residues. DNA of the CDR3: TGCAGTGCCTGGACTAGCGGGGGGACCTACTCCTACGAGCAGTACTTC. It encodes CSAWTSGGTYSYEQYF.

This chain joins TRBV4-1 and TRBJ1-2, with a tentative D call TRBD1 (5 bases). Germline-derived CDR1 and CDR2 are MGHRA and YSYEKL. CDR3 size: 15 residues. The V and J ends lost 3 bases and 7 bases respectively, with 18 bases between them. The CDR3 loop reads CASSQPAGNPGGYTF. Written as DNA, the CDR3 is TGCGCCAGCAGCCAGCCCGCAGGGAATCCCGGTGGCTACACCTTC.

This clonotype appeared a few times. This chain connects TRBV20-1 to TRBJ2-3; D is possibly TRBD1 or TRBD2 (6 bases each). The CDR3 runs 19 residues. The germline gives CDR1 DFQATT, CDR2 SNEGSKA (reference sequence). Trimming took off 0 bases at V and 7 bases at J, with 29 bases between the two ends. CDR3 DNA: TGCAGTGCTAGAGAAAGGGGGAGTGGGCGGGGATGGCCCCCGCATACGCAGTATTTT. Translating gives CSARERGSGRGWPPHTQYF.

This clonotype was counted a few times. V and J are TRBV20-1 and TRBJ1-2; a possible D gene is TRBD1 (6 bases). There are 13 residues in the CDR3. With 4 bases removed from V and 8 bases from J, the gap between germline ends came to 17 bases. From germline, CDR1 is DFQATT and CDR2 SNEGSKA (reference sequence). The CDR3 protein is CSAKTTGYYGYTF. The CDR3 nucleotides are TGCAGTGCTAAAACAACAGGGTATTACGGCTACACCTTC.

The genes are TRBV12-3 or TRBV12-4 and TRBJ1-1, with TRBD1 matching 9 bases. The CDR3 loop spans 14 amino acids. J was trimmed by 4 bases and V by 3 bases; bases with no gene match: 3. The CDR3 protein is CASSFRTGATEAFF. CDR3 nucleotides: TGTGCCAGCAGTTTCCGGACAGGGGCCACTGAAGCTTTCTTT.